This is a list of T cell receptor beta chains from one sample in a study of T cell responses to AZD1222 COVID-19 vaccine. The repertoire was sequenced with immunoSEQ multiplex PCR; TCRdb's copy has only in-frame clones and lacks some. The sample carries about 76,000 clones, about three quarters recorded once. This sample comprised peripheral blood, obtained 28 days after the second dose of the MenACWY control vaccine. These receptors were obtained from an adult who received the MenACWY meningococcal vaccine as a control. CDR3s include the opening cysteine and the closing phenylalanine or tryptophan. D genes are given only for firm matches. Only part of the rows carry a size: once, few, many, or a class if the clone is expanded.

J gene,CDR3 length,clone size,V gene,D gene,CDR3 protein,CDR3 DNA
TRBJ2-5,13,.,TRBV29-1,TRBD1,CSVVTGGRQTQYF,TGCAGCGTCGTGACAGGGGGCCGACAGACCCAGTACTTC
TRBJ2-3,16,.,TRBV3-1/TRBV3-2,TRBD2,CASSHMAAGGADTQYF,TGTGCCAGCAGCCATATGGCAGCGGGGGGGGCAGATACGCAGTATTTT
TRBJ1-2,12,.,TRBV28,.,CASSMDWGGYTF,TGTGCCAGCAGCATGGATTGGGGTGGCTACACCTTC
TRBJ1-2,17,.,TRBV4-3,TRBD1,CASSQEPGQGFFYGYTF,TGCGCCAGCAGCCAAGAACCGGGACAGGGATTTTTTTATGGCTACACCTTC
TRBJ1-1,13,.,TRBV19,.,CASSGGDRTEAFF,TGTGCCAGTAGCGGAGGGGATCGGACTGAAGCTTTCTTT
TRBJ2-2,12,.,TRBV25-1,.,CASGNRAGELFF,TGTGCCAGCGGAAATAGGGCCGGGGAGCTGTTTTTT
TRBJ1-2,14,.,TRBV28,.,CASSLENGHYGYTF,TGTGCCAGCAGTTTAGAAAACGGACACTATGGCTACACCTTC
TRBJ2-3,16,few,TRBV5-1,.,CASSLEAETSIDTQYF,TGCGCCAGCAGCTTGGAGGCGGAGACCAGCATCGATACGCAGTATTTT
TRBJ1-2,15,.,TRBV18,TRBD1,CASSPPTGKGYGYTF,TGTGCCAGCTCACCCCCGACAGGGAAAGGCTATGGCTACACCTTC
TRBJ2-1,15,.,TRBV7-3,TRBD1,CASSPRQGALYEQFF,TGTGCCAGCAGCCCCCGACAGGGGGCTCTGTATGAGCAGTTCTTC
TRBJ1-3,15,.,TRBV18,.,CASSPGSSSGNTIYF,TGTGCCAGCTCACCGGGATCAAGTTCTGGAAACACCATATATTTT
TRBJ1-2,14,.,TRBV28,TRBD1,CASSRTGDNYGYTF,TGTGCCAGCAGTAGGACAGGGGATAACTATGGCTACACCTTC